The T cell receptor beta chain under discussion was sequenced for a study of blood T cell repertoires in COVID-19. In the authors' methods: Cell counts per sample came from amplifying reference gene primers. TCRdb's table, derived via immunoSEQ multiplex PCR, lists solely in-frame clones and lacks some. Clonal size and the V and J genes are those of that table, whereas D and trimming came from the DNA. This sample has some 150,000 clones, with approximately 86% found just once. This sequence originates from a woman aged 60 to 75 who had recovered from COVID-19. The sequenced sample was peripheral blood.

The CDR3 sequence: CASSWTVTNYGYTF. As DNA, the CDR3 is TGTGCCAGCAGTTGGACAGTTACTAACTATGGCTACACCTTC. The V call is TRBV6-2 or TRBV6-3, the J call TRBJ1-2, with D perhaps TRBD1 (6 bases). The CDR3 consists of 14 residues. Trimming pared 4 bases from V and 0 bases from J, leaving 9 bases between. Germline assignment: CDR1 MNHEY and CDR2 SVGEGT.